One and the same sample provided the 8 T cell receptor beta chains below, sequenced in a study of graft-versus-host responses after intestinal transplantation. Here immunoSEQ multiplex PCR was the method, and the copy in TCRdb shows in-frame clones only, minus some. The repertoire has roughly 15,000 clones, under 85% of them found once; the top ten carry roughly 4%. The authors processed graft tissue to release intraepithelial and lamina propria lymphocytes. The sequences come from ileum tissue, collected approximately 27 days after intestinal transplant. These receptors were collected from a human patient who received an intestinal transplant, so some T cells may come from the graft donor.

The V and J genes are TRBV5-1 and TRBJ1-5; TRBD1 agrees at 8 bases. This CDR3 contains 17 residues. The V gene end was trimmed by 5 bases and the J gene end by 0 bases; junction bases not matched to a gene: 10. The germline gives CDR1 SGHRS, CDR2 YFSETQ. CDR3 amino acids: CASRSGQGSTSNQPQHF. DNA of the CDR3: TGCGCCAGCAGATCTGGACAGGGCTCTACTAGCAATCAGCCCCAGCATTTT.

The rearrangement links TRBV27 to TRBJ2-5, with 7 bases matching TRBD2. The germline V gene encodes CDR1 MNHEY and CDR2 SMNVEV (reference sequence). CDR3 length equals 15 residues. The V segment lost 5 bases and the J segment 5 bases; nucleotides outside the gene matches: 11. The CDR3 loop reads CASSPWGGRGETQYF. The CDR3 DNA sequence: TGTGCCAGCAGTCCCTGGGGGGGTCGAGGGGAGACCCAGTACTTC.

This clone occurred once. The rearrangement links TRBV5-1 to TRBJ2-2; 8 positions agree with TRBD1. The germline CDR1 and CDR2 sequences are SGHRS and YFSETQ. Trimming cost V 1 base and J 4 bases; bases outside gene matches: 12. This CDR3 has 18 amino acids. CDR3 in amino acids: CASSLTGGVPLGTGELFF. In nucleotides, the CDR3 is TGCGCCAGCAGCTTGACAGGGGGAGTACCTTTGGGCACCGGGGAGCTGTTTTTT. The full variable domain, in which reference TRBV5-1 and TRBJ2-2 provide the parts outside the CDR3, is KAGVTQTPRYLIKTRGQQVTLSCSPISGHRSVSWYQQTPGQGLQFLFEYFSETQRNKGNFPGRFSGRQFSNSRSEMNVSTLELGDSALYLCASSLTGGVPLGTGELFFGEGSRLTVL.

This clone appeared a few times. The rearrangement links TRBV4-3 to TRBJ2-1; TRBD1 aligns across 8 bases. Per germline, CDR1 LGHNA and CDR2 YSLEER. The V and J ends lost 8 bases and 4 bases, in that order; junction bases with no gene match: 13. CDR3 length equals 16 residues. The CDR3 region has the DNA TGCGCCAGCTCTCCAACGGGGACAGGACTTTACAATGAGCAGTTCTTC. This gives the protein CASSPTGTGLYNEQFF.

J is TRBJ1-3 and V is TRBV4-3; D remains unclear. The germline gives CDR1 LGHNA, CDR2 YSLEER. Trimming cost V 0 bases and J 4 bases, with 13 bases left between them. This CDR3 contains 16 residues. The CDR3 DNA reads TGCGCCAGCAGCCAAGATCTAGCGGGGTCGGGAAACACCATATATTTT. Its translation is CASSQDLAGSGNTIYF.

The CDR3 DNA is TGTGCCAGCAGTTTACCACAGGGCACAGATACGCAGTATTTT. Encoded protein: CASSLPQGTDTQYF. The chain combines TRBV28 with TRBJ2-3, with D possibly TRBD1 on 5 matching bases. V was trimmed by 2 bases and J by 1 base, leaving 7 bases between them. Germline V gene lookup returns CDR1 MDHEN and CDR2 SYDVKM. CDR3 length: 14 amino acids.

The chain combines TRBV10-1 with TRBJ2-7; a weak D match, TRBD2 (6 bases). This CDR3 region has 16 residues. The germline V gene encodes CDR1 WNHNN and CDR2 SYGVQD (reference sequence). Trimming shortened V by 3 bases and J by 6 bases, and 21 bases separated the two germline ends. The CDR3 loop reads CASSDGGTHWDCEQYV. The CDR3 nucleotides are TGCGCCAGCAGTGATGGGGGAACCCACTGGGACTGCGAGCAGTACGTC.

The chain has TRBV6-6 and TRBJ2-7; the D gene is possibly TRBD2 (6 bases). The CDR3 spans 14 residues. Germline-derived CDR1 and CDR2 are MNHNY and SVGAGI (reference sequence). The CDR3 here is CASSYSAGPYGQYV. Here the CDR3 DNA reads TGTGCCAGCAGTTACTCCGCGGGGCCCTACGGGCAGTACGTC.